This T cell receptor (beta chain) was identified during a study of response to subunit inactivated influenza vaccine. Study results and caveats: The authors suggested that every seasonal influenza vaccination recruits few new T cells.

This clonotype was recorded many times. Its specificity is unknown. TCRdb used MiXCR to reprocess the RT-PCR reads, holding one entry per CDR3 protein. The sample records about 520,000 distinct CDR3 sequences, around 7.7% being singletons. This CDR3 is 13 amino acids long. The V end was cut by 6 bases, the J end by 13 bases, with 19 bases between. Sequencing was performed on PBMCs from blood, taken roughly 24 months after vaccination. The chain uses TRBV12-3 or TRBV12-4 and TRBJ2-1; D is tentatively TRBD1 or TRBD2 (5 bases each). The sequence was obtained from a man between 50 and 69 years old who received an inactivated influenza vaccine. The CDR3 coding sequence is TGTGCCAGCAGCCCCTTGTTGTGGGGGAAACAGTTCTTC. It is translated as CASSPLLWGKQFF.